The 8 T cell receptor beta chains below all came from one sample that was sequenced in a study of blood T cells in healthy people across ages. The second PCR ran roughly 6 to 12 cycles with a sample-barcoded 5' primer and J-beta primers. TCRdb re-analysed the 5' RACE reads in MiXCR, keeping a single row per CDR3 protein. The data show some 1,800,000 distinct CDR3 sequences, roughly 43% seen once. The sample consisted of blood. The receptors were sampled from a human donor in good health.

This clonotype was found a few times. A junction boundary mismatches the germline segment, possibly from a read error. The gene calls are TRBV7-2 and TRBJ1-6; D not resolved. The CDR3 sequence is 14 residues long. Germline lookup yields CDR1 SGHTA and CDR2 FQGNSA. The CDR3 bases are TGTGCCAGCAGTTTAGGACCCTATAATTCACCCCTCCACTTT. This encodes CASSLGPYNSPLHF.

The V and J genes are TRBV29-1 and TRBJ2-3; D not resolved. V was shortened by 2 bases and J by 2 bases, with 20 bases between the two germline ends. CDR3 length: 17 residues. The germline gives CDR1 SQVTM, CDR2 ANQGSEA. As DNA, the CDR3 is TGCAGCGTTGAACCCAACACTCCAGGAGAGGTCACAGATACGCAGTATTTT. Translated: CSVEPNTPGEVTDTQYF.

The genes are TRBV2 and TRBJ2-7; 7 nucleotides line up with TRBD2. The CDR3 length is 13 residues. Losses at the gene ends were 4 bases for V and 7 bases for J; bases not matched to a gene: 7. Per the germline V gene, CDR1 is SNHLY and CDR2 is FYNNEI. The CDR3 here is CASSGLALFEQYF. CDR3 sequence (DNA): TGTGCCAGCAGTGGACTAGCCTTATTTGAGCAGTACTTC.

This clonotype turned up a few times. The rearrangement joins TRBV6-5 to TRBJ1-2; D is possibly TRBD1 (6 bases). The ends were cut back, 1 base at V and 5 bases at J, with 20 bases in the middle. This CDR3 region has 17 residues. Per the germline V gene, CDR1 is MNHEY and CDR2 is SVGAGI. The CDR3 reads CASSYFGKGPRGYGYTF. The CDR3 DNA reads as TGTGCCAGCAGTTACTTTGGAAAGGGTCCGAGGGGGTATGGCTACACCTTC.

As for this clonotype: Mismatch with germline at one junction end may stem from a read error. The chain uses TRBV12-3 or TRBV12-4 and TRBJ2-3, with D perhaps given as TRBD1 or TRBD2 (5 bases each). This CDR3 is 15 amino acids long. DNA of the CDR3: TGTGCCAGCATCCAAGGGACGGGGAGCGCAGATGCGCAGTATTTT. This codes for CASIQGTGSADAQYF.

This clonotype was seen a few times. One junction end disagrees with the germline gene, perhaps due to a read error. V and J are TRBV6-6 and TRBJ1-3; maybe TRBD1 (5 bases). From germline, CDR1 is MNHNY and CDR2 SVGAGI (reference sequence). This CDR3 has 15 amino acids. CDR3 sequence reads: CASTQVGESGNTTYF. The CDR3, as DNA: TGTGCCAGCACTCAAGTAGGGGAATCTGGAAACACCACATATTTT.

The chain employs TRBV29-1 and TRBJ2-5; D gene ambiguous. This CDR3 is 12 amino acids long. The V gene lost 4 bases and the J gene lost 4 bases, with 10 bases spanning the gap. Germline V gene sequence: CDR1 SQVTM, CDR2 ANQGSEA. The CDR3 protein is CSVVGYRETQYF. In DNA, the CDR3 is TGCAGCGTTGTGGGGTACCGAGAGACCCAGTACTTC.

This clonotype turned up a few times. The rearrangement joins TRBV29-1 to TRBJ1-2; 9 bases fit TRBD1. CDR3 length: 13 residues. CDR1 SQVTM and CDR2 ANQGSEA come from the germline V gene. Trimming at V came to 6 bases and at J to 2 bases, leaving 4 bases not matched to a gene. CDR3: CSVTGGSNYGYTF. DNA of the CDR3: TGCAGCGTAACAGGGGGCTCGAACTATGGCTACACCTTC.